This entry is about one TCR beta chain. Its antigen remains unidentified. No much larger clone is present one base from it, and per-base qualities are unavailable. This entry belongs to a study of blood T cells in healthy people across ages (dated by TCRdb to about 2015). About the full investigation: Template switching captured roughly one uniquely barcoded TCR beta cDNA molecule per two T cells in model experiments. Using deep sequencing normalized with unique cDNA molecular identifiers, the study measured how TCR beta repertoire diversity changes with age. The donors were divided into four age groups: young (average around 16 years), middle-aged (under 40), aged (approximately 64) and long-lived (82). To avoid experimental bias, donors of different ages were spread randomly across the sequencing lanes. Two additional independent replicas of 1 million unique cDNA reads from the same blood draw were analyzed for two donors (one aged 18 to 30 and one aged 80 or older).

The protocol used for the library was 5' RACE. Sequenced on an Illumina HiSeq 2500. A second PCR of 7 to 11 cycles was performed with a sample-barcoded 5' primer and a J-beta primer mix. Each TCR beta cDNA molecule received a unique molecular identifier from a template-switch 5' adaptor carrying 12 random nucleotides. Each sample yielded at least 3 million CDR3-containing paired-end reads. First-strand cDNA synthesis was performed from all RNA using the Mint cDNA synthesis kit, with priming by a TRBC-specific oligonucleotide. Following uracil-DNA glycosylase treatment, a first 18-cycle PCR with universal primers M1SS and BC2_uni_R was performed on all cDNA. The paper's data handling went like this. Normalization of each sample was performed by random selection of 1 million high-quality reads, each carrying a distinct molecular identifier. Instead of being binned into consensus sequences, reads that shared molecular identifiers were thrown out. MiTCR, with a Q25 quality threshold and the strictest error-elimination algorithm, was used for CDR3 identification, clonotype clustering and error correction. A nonparametric unseen species model with Euler transformation was used to estimate a lower bound on total TCR beta diversity. In-frame beta chains were kept once TCRdb had trimmed the public reads at Q25 with fastp and called clones with MiXCR. Each CDR3 protein appears once, grouped with its most common genes and DNA. TCRdb, not the original authors, processed these V and J calls. For this sample the table gives 800,000 to 1,000,000 distinct CDR3 sequences, of which roughly 48% were detected only once. The ten most abundant clones make up roughly 12% of the sample.

Systemically healthy Caucasian individuals from Russia, 35 to 50 in total and aged about 6 to 90 years, were included as donors. Around 9.8 milliliters of peripheral blood were collected from each donor into EDTA-treated Vacutainer tubes. Ficoll-Paque density-gradient centrifugation was used to isolate PBMCs, with at least 6 million per sample. Trizol reagent was used to extract total RNA from the PBMCs, yielding at least 5.5 micrograms per sample. Naive CD45RAhigh/CD27high T cell percentages were measured by flow cytometry on a PBMC aliquot from every donor. From the cysteine up to the phenylalanine, the CDR3 has a length of 15 residues. Only CDR3 DNA remains: 45 bases, in frame from the first base. Taken from the germline V gene (reference sequence), the CDR1 and CDR2 loops are SEHNR and FQNEAQ. Clipping removes 4 bases from V and 6 bases from J, with 9 as the unmatched junction base count. General study outcomes and caveats: The long-lived group showed more naive CD4+ T cells, fewer expanded clones and increased TCR diversity than the aged group, suggesting age selection. Because profiling used bulk unsorted PBMCs, naive and antigen-experienced compartments could not be compared conclusively. As age increased, observed TCR beta diversity per million T cells dropped in a roughly linear way, and a significant reduction was already evident by age 40. Observed TCR beta diversity correlated strongly with the percentage of naive T cells measured by flow cytometry. Estimates of total diversity from one million sequenced T cells were regarded as lower bounds and underestimates. Because the CMV infection status of the donors was unknown, age-related changes in expanded clonotypes may potentially have been confounded.

This receptor was taken from a man aged 25 to 45 in good health. The sequenced sample consisted of blood. This receptor chain uses TRBV7-9 and TRBJ2-1; 7 central nucleotides agree with TRBD2. At the DNA level, the sequence is TGTGCCAGCAGCTCGCCCCGGGCTAGCGGCAATGAGCAGTTCTTC. The translation is CASSSPRASGNEQFF.